This passage covers 14 T cell receptor beta chains from one sample sequenced in a study of glioma-infiltrating T cells after dendritic cell vaccination. Here immunoSEQ multiplex PCR was the method, and the copy in TCRdb shows in-frame clones only, minus some. The sample holds over 90,000 clones; 81% are singletons and the top ten take approximately 12%. The specimen was blood, collected before dendritic cell vaccination. The source is a human donor with glioblastoma.

The chain joins TRBV7-3 to TRBJ2-2; the match to TRBD1 covers 8 bases. Per germline, CDR1 SGHTA and CDR2 FQGTGA. The junction had 5 bases not matched to a gene; V was cut back by 5 bases and J by 0 bases. The CDR3 is 16 residues long. CDR3 sequence: CASSQGAQTNTGELFF. The CDR3 nucleotides are TGTGCCAGCAGCCAGGGGGCACAGACGAACACCGGGGAGCTGTTTTTT.

J is TRBJ2-5 and V is TRBV5-4; perhaps TRBD2 as D (6 bases). The V gene's germline CDR1 is SGHNT and CDR2 YYREEE (reference sequence). Trimming took 6 bases from V and 5 from J, leaving 14 bases between them. The CDR3 runs 13 residues. As DNA, the CDR3 is TGTGCCAGCACCCCCGGAGGGCGGGAGACCCAGTACTTC. Translated: CASTPGGRETQYF.

The chain carries TRBV15 and TRBJ2-3; 9 nucleotides line up with TRBD1. After removal of 8 bases from V and 4 bases from J, the junction contained 1 base not matched to a gene. This CDR3 comprises 12 residues. Germline CDR1 LNHNV, CDR2 YYDKDF (reference sequence). The CDR3 DNA follows: TGTGCCACCCGACAGGGGGCAGATACGCAGTATTTT. Translating gives CATRQGADTQYF.

V and J are TRBV5-1 and TRBJ1-1; D is perhaps TRBD1 (5 bases). The CDR3 consists of 15 residues. V lost 0 bases, J lost 6 bases, and 15 bases lay in between. CDR1 and CDR2 (germline): SGHRS, YFSETQ. CDR3 DNA sequence: TGCGCCAGCAGCTTGGGCCAGGGCCCCTCCGCTGAAGCTTTCTTT. Encoded protein: CASSLGQGPSAEAFF.

V and J are TRBV2 and TRBJ1-2; 7 bases are a match to TRBD1. This CDR3 contains 12 residues. V shed 8 bases, J shed 8 bases, and the junction held 8 bases outside the gene matches. Germline-derived CDR1 and CDR2 are SNHLY and FYNNEI. The CDR3 DNA reads TGTGCCAGCCAGGGGGACTCCCGGGGCTACACCTTC. This codes for CASQGDSRGYTF.

The chain carries TRBV5-4 and TRBJ2-7; 11 nucleotides agree with TRBD1. Trimming removed 0 bases from V and 5 bases from J; junction bases left unmatched: 1. The CDR3 consists of 14 residues. The germline V gene encodes CDR1 SGHNT and CDR2 YYREEE (reference sequence). The DNA of the CDR3 is TGTGCCAGCAGCTTGGGGACAGGGGGCAACGAGCAGTACTTC. Its translation: CASSLGTGGNEQYF.

The V gene is TRBV6-1, the J gene TRBJ2-5, with unresolved D. The end of the DNA fits TRBJ2-7 better, so the J call may be wrong. The CDR3 length is 14 residues. CDR1 is MNHNS and CDR2 is SASEGT in the germline V gene. CDR3 region: CASLPYGSSYEQYF. The DNA of the CDR3 is TGTGCCAGCCTCCCTTACGGTAGCTCCTACGAGCAGTACTTC.

The genes are TRBV7-9 and TRBJ2-1; a weak D match, TRBD2 (5 bases). The V gene lost 5 bases and the J gene lost 6 bases, with 11 bases spanning the gap. CDR3 length: 13 residues. Germline CDR1 SEHNR, CDR2 FQNEAQ (reference sequence). The CDR3 nucleotides read TGTGCCAGCAGCAATCCGGGAAGCAATGAGCAGTTCTTC. Amino acid sequence: CASSNPGSNEQFF.

This clone was found a few times. The gene calls are TRBV5-1 and TRBJ2-3; TRBD1 matches 9 bases. The CDR3 is 15 residues long. Germline V lookup: CDR1 SGHRS, CDR2 YFSETQ. With V trimmed by 2 bases and J by 1 base, 2 bases remained unmatched. CDR3 sequence (DNA): TGCGCCAGCAGCTTCTGGACAGGGGGCACAGATACGCAGTATTTT. This codes for CASSFWTGGTDTQYF.

This rearrangement joins TRBV10-3 to TRBJ2-5; D may be TRBD1 (6 bases). V gave up 2 bases and J gave up 7 bases, with 14 bases separating them. The CDR3 consists of 14 residues. From germline, CDR1 is ENHRY and CDR2 SYGVKD. Written as DNA, the CDR3 is TGTGCCATCAGTGAGAGGGAACAGGGAAGGACCCAGTACTTC. Its protein is CAISEREQGRTQYF.

The chain carries TRBV4-2 and TRBJ2-3; 9 nucleotides align to TRBD2. V trimming: 5 bases; J trimming: 2 bases; junction bases outside the gene matches: 8. Germline assignment: CDR1 LGHNA and CDR2 YNFKEQ. This CDR3 spans 16 amino acids. This CDR3 reads CASSSGGGGFTDTQYF. The CDR3, as DNA: TGTGCCAGCAGCTCAGGCGGGGGGGGATTCACAGATACGCAGTATTTT.

This chain uses TRBV14 with TRBJ1-6; no definite D call. V shed 4 bases and J shed 9 bases, with 13 bases lying between them. The CDR3 loop spans 14 amino acids. The germline V gene encodes CDR1 SGHDN and CDR2 FVKESK. The DNA for the CDR3 is TGTGCCAGCAGCCCCCTATCCGTTGGTTCACCCCTCCACTTT. Translating gives CASSPLSVGSPLHF. Full variable domain (rest looked up from reference TRBV14 and TRBJ1-6): EAGVTQFPSHSVIEKGQTVTLRCDPISGHDNLYWYRRVMGKEIKFLLHFVKESKQDESGMPNNRFLAERTGGTYSTLKVQPAELEDSGVYFCASSPLSVGSPLHFGNGTRLTVT.

As regards this clone: This CDR3 is also generated by other DNA sequences in the sample. The rearrangement links TRBV25-1 to TRBJ2-7; 7 nucleotides match TRBD2. Germline V lookup: CDR1 MGHDK, CDR2 SYGVNS. The CDR3 contains 14 residues. V lost 6 bases, J lost 1 base, and 6 bases stayed unmatched. The DNA for the CDR3 is TGTGCCAGCAGCGCGGGAGACAGTTCCTACGAGCAGTACTTC. Translation: CASSAGDSSYEQYF.

V gene TRBV4-1 combines with J gene TRBJ2-7; D is undetermined. CDR3 length: 12 residues. Germline V gene sequence: CDR1 MGHRA, CDR2 YSYEKL. Trimming stripped 1 base from V and 5 bases from J, with 6 bases between. The chain's CDR3 is CASSQGRNEQYF. The CDR3 DNA is TGCGCCAGCAGCCAAGGGCGGAACGAGCAGTACTTC.